This T cell receptor (beta chain) was recorded in a study of T-cell reconstitution after alpha-beta-depleted transplantation in children. General study points: Some patients' high day-60 TCRbeta diversity was traced to surviving recipient T cells and thymic progenitors. One year after transplant, T-cell counts and diversity came mostly from newly produced T cells. Reportedly, alpha-beta T cells present about two months post-transplant originated from several hundred expanded clones of graft origin.

The CDR3 runs to 17 residues. Trimming pared 0 bases from V and 4 bases from J, leaving 15 bases between. As it was prepared, the TCRbeta library received unique molecular identifiers. TCRdb processed the PCR reads anew with MiXCR; each CDR3 protein has one entry. The sample comprises 700,000 or so distinct CDR3 sequences, around 13% of which are singletons, and around 0.79% rests with the top ten. A few counts support this clonotype. Its target is unknown. Material: PBMCs, obtained before TCRalphabeta/CD19-depleted stem cell transplant. The chain couples TRBV12-3 or TRBV12-4 to TRBJ2-2; D could derive from TRBD1 or TRBD2 (5 bases each). This sequence was found in a girl aged 2 to 9 with congenital amegakaryocytic thrombocytopenia, due to receive a stem cell transplant. The CDR3 sequence is CASSLAHLAGSTGELFF. The CDR3 DNA follows: TGTGCCAGCAGTTTAGCCCACCTCGCAGGGAGCACCGGGGAGCTGTTTTTT.